This T cell receptor (beta chain) was captured by sequencing in a study of T cell responses to AZD1222 COVID-19 vaccine. Study findings and constraints: Compared with day 0, the breadth and depth of the Spike-specific TCR repertoire rose significantly after two doses of AZD1222. The donor cohort was predominantly white British with a female majority, and clonal diversity may have been underestimated. No day 14 peak samples; only post-peak repertoires were characterized. Spike was spanned by vaccine-associated CD4 TCRs, which were dominant at 160-218 and 743-854.

V dropped 5 bases and J dropped 5 bases, with 9 bases sitting between them. The CDR3 runs 11 residues. Germline V gives CDR1 SQVTM, CDR2 ANQGSEA. Details on this clone: The antigen is not known.

The data were produced by immunoSEQ multiplex PCR, yet TCRdb's version contains in-frame clones alone and is incomplete. The sample has some 150,000 clones; around 85% are singletons. The origin of this receptor is an adult who had recovered from COVID-19. This material consisted of peripheral blood, taken after recovery from COVID-19. V is TRBV29-1 and J is TRBJ1-1; D is undetermined. CDR3 coding DNA: TGCAGCGTTTCCCCCGCGACTGAAGCTTTCTTT. Its translation is CSVSPATEAFF.